Given below is one T cell receptor (beta chain) in context. Its antigen is currently not known. Qualities for individual bases were not recorded, and no much larger clone is one base off. The collaborating institutions used their own protocols to collect whole blood in K2EDTA tubes. For TCRbeta analysis, collaborator samples were shipped as frozen whole blood, as isolated PBMCs, or as DNA extracted from either sample type. These data are taken from a study of blood T cell repertoires in COVID-19 (dated by TCRdb to 2018 to 2021). A note on the overall study: The collaborator samples originated in the United States, Italy and Spain and spanned the acute and convalescent phases of COVID-19. The material from the prospective study consisted of cDNA or gDNA derived from T cells, B-cell-depleted T cells, or PBMCs. Subjects who had been exposed to COVID-19, were actively infected with it, or had recovered from it provided the deeply sampled blood TCRbeta repertoires that made up the dataset. The repertoires were released in a freely available public database meant as a resource for research on the immune response to SARS-CoV-2. The samples were drawn from the first 160 participants of the ongoing ImmuneRACE study and from 950 to 1,500 subjects provided by 6 global collaborators. A de-identified subject ID, COVID-19 status, age in years and sex were almost always included in the sample metadata. Where available, HLA class I and class II types were obtained from metadata supplied by the sample provider rather than from assay-based typing. The study at large found these results: The amount of clinical and demographic metadata varied by source and participant and was provided uncurated.

From the germline V gene, CDR1 is SGHRS and CDR2 is YFSETQ. Unmatched junction bases come to 8, with V trimmed by 1 base and J by 7 bases. The CDR3 starts with the cysteine, ends with the phenylalanine, and has 16 residues. Solely the CDR3 DNA is kept, with 48 bases framed from the first base. The immunoSEQ Assay, a bias-controlled multiplex PCR, was used to amplify TCRbeta CDR3 regions from genomic DNA. Processing in the source paper ran as follows. The number of nucleated cells in each sample was estimated from the amplification of reference gene primers within the assay. Sequence reads were collapsed and filtered to measure the absolute abundance of every unique TCRbeta CDR3 rearrangement. For each sample, productive Simpson clonality was calculated as the square root of Simpson's diversity index across productive rearrangements. TCRdb mirrors the immuneACCESS table, restricted to in-frame sequences. Some clones are absent from its copies; in checked studies, under half trace to an unresolved V gene, and the reason for the others is unknown. V, J and clone size reflect that table, while D and trimming were determined from the DNA. For this sample the table gives some 200,000 clones, of which around 83% were detected only once. The top ten constitute around 14% of the sample.

The chain was built from TRBV5-1 and TRBJ2-1, with 10 bases aligning to TRBD2. Sequencing was carried out using peripheral blood. This TCR was sampled from a human donor in a cohort sampled during active COVID-19. The DNA sequence reads TGCGCCAGCAGCTTGCCATCTAGCGGGAGCACGAATGAGCAGTTCTTC. Its product reads: CASSLPSSGSTNEQFF. Beyond the CDR3, the reference TRBV5-1 and TRBJ2-1 genes provide the residues; the full variable domain reads: KAGVTQTPRYLIKTRGQQVTLSCSPISGHRSVSWYQQTPGQGLQFLFEYFSETQRNKGNFPGRFSGRQFSNSRSEMNVSTLELGDSALYLCASSLPSSGSTNEQFFGPGTRLTVL.